The present entry profiles one T cell receptor (beta chain) with its context. Antigen specificity is unknown. CDR1 and CDR2 from the germline V gene are SGHTA and FQGNSA. The CDR3 extends over 16 amino acids. V was pared by 7 bases and J by 0 bases, with 17 bases between. The data were taken from a study of T-cell reconstitution after alpha-beta-depleted transplantation in children. Study-wide results and limits: Hyperexpanded clones declined; after one year, newly produced T cells mostly supplied diversity. After transplant, at about two months, alpha-beta T cells were reportedly derived from several hundred expanded graft clones.

Unique molecular identifiers featured in how the TCRbeta library was prepared. TCRdb reanalysed the PCR reads using MiXCR and keeps one entry per CDR3 protein. The sample contains about 440,000 distinct CDR3 sequences, roughly 43% of which appear only once. The clonotype originates from a girl aged 2 to 10 with aplastic anemia, due to receive a stem cell transplant. The chain has TRBV7-2 and TRBJ2-3; weak D call: TRBD2 (7 bases). The starting material was PBMCs, obtained before TCRalphabeta/CD19-depleted stem cell transplant. The CDR3 DNA is TGTGCCAGCACCCTAACTGCGGGGGCTAGCACAGATACGCAGTATTTT. This sequence encodes CASTLTAGASTDTQYF.